This T cell receptor (beta chain) is drawn from a study of cytomegalovirus exposure and HLA in healthy donors. Study background: The study's early data release held about 80 million unique TCRs from HLA-typed donors. Study conclusions and caveats: Later findings reportedly placed an Asian-associated ancestry cluster below the roughly 700-donor mean for N-insertions. In a later analysis, CMV-associated beta chains were mostly HLA-associated, it appeared.

PCR primers comprised 60 Vbeta and 13 Jbeta primers. Sequencing was performed with immunoSEQ multiplex PCR; in TCRdb, only in-frame clones are kept and a portion is missing. Of 170,000 or so clones listed, 70% to 80% are singletons. Points on this clone: Antigen specificity is unknown.

There are 14 residues in the CDR3. Material for sequencing was PBMCs. This TCR derives from a woman between 40 and 50 years old in good health and CMV-seronegative. J is TRBJ1-3 and V is TRBV21-1; the table's D call, TRBD1, has no DNA check behind it. TRBV21-1 is a pseudogene segment. The CDR3 DNA follows: TGTGCCAGCAGCTACAGGGGAGGCGGAAACACCATATATTTT. It specifies CASSYRGGGNTIYF.